This T cell receptor beta chain was identified during a study of cytotoxic CD8 clonotypes in ibrutinib-treated CLL. Across the study: Responses: around 25 partial, 2 complete; after median 68 months, around 14 stayed remitted, around 12 progressed. Samples averaged 255,043 productive templates and roughly 86,000 productive rearrangements.

Study results and caveats: Clonality went higher at ibrutinib response and then dropped back toward baseline at progression.

Germline V gene data show CDR1 as LNHDA and CDR2 as SQIVND (reference sequence). The CDR3 length is 16 residues. Between the trimmed V and J ends, which lost 3 bases and 3 bases, there was a span of 18 bases. As for this clone: Its antigen is unidentified.

Genomic DNA (roughly 2.2 micrograms) was obtained from cryopreserved PBMCs for construction of TCR beta libraries. TCRdb keeps only in-frame clones here, not all; method: immunoSEQ multiplex PCR. Among 190,000 or so clones listed, around 72% were seen once. The chain links TRBV19 to TRBJ2-7; maybe TRBD2 (6 bases). The sequenced sample was PBMCs, obtained after 24 months of ibrutinib treatment. The TCR sequence derives from a human donor with chronic lymphocytic leukemia. CDR3 region: CASSISGVGGIYEQYF. CDR3 sequence (DNA): TGTGCCAGTAGTATCTCGGGCGTAGGCGGGATCTACGAGCAGTACTTC.